This T cell receptor beta chain was documented in a study of blood T cell repertoires in COVID-19. About the research overall: From T cells, B-cell-depleted T cells, or PBMCs came the material, which was cDNA or gDNA.

In the original processing: Using reference gene primer amplification, nucleated cell counts were estimated. Data came from immunoSEQ multiplex PCR; TCRdb stores just in-frame clones and leaves some out. That table supplies the V and J calls and clone size; D and trimming were determined from the DNA. The top ten clones hold 13% to 15% of a sample with tens of thousands of clones, 75% to 90% of them seen once. The sequence derives from a human donor in a cohort sampled during active COVID-19. Material: peripheral blood.

Here the CDR3 reads CASSLSGRTDTQYF. CDR3 coding DNA: TGTGCCAGCAGCTTGAGCGGGCGCACAGATACGCAGTATTTT. The chain is built from TRBV7-2 and TRBJ2-3; weak D call: TRBD2 (6 bases). V lost 3 bases, J lost 1 base, and 8 bases lay in between. The CDR3 covers 14 residues. Germline V gene lookup returns CDR1 SGHTA and CDR2 FQGNSA.